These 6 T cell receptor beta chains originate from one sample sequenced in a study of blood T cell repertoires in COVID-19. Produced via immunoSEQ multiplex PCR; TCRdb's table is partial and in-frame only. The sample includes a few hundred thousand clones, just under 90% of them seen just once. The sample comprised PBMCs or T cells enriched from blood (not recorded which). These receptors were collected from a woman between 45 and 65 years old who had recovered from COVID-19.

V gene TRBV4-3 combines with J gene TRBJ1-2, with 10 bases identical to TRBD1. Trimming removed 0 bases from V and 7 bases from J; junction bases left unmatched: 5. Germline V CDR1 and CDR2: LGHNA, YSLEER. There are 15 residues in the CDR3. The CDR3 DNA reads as TGCGCCAGCAGCCAAGACCGACAGGGGGCGCGTGGCTACACCTTC. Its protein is CASSQDRQGARGYTF.

The CDR3 sequence is CASSYSFPRYGYTF. The DNA of the CDR3 is TGTGCCAGCAGTTACTCGTTCCCTCGGTATGGCTACACCTTC. The chain couples TRBV6-5 to TRBJ1-2; D remains ambiguous. Trimming removed 0 bases at V and 5 bases at J, with 10 bases between. Germline CDR1 MNHEY, CDR2 SVGAGI. CDR3 length: 14 residues.

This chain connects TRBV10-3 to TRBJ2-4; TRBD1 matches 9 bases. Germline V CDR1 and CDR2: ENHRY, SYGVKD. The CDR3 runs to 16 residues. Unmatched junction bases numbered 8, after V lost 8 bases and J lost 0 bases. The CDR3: CAISGQGLLAKNIQYF. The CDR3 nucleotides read TGTGCCATCTCGGGACAGGGCCTTTTAGCCAAAAACATTCAGTACTTC.

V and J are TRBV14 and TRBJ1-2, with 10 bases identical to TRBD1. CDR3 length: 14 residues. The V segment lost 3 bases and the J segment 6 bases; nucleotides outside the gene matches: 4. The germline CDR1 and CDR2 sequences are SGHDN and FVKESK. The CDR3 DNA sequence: TGTGCCAGCAGCCACATCGGGACAGGGGATGGCTACACCTTC. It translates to CASSHIGTGDGYTF.

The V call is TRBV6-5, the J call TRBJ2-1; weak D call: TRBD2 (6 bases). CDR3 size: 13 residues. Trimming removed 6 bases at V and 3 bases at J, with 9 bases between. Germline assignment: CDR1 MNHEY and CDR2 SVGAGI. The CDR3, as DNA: TGTGCCAGCAGGACTAGGGACTACAATGAGCAGTTCTTC. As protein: CASRTRDYNEQFF.

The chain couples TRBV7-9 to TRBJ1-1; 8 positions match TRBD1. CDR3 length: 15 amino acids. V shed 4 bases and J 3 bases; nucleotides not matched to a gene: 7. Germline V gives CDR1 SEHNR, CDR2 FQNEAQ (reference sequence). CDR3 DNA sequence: TGTGCCAGCAGCTCCTCCGACAGGGGTTACACTGAAGCTTTCTTT. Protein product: CASSSSDRGYTEAFF. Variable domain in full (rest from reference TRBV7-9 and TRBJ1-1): DTGVSQNPRHKITKRGQNVTFRCDPISEHNRLYWYRQTLGQGPEFLTYFQNEAQLEKSRLLSDRFSAERPKGSFSTLEIQRTEQGDSAMYLCASSSSDRGYTEAFFGQGTRLTVV.